One and the same sample provided the 21 T cell receptor beta chains below, sequenced in a study of T cell repertoires in cytomegalovirus infection. Their antigen targets remain unknown. A single record per CDR3 protein comes from TCRdb applying MiXCR to the reads. Of over 120,000 distinct CDR3 sequences listed, about 31% were seen once; the top ten hold roughly 51%. The source material was CD8+ T cells from cultured PBMCs, sampled from culture after CMV antigen stimulation. The source of these receptors is a human donor in good health (CMV status not recorded). Some clones in this sample may be carry-over from other donors' samples.

This chain uses TRBV20-1 with TRBJ2-2; perhaps TRBD1 as D (6 bases). V shed 5 bases and J shed 1 base, with 8 bases lying between them. This CDR3 comprises 13 residues. Germline V CDR1 and CDR2: DFQATT, SNEGSKA (reference sequence). This chain's CDR3 is CSAADRNTGELFF. The CDR3 DNA reads TGCAGTGCTGCGGACAGGAACACCGGGGAGCTGTTTTTT.

This clonotype appeared once. The chain employs TRBV3-1 and TRBJ1-3, with D unclear. V was pared by 4 bases and J by 1 base, with 17 bases between. The CDR3 length is 17 residues. In germline, CDR1 is LGHDT, CDR2 YNNKEL (reference sequence). CDR3 residues: CASSPYVDGPSGNTIYF. The CDR3 nucleotides are TGTGCCAGCAGCCCATACGTGGACGGACCGTCTGGAAACACCATATATTTT.

A word on this clonotype: A much larger clone is a single base away; this may be a read error. The chain has TRBV12-3 or TRBV12-4 and TRBJ2-3; 11 bases line up with TRBD2. Losses at the gene ends were 6 bases for V and 8 bases for J; bases not matched to a gene: 13. This CDR3 has 16 residues. DNA for the CDR3: TGTGCCAGCAGCCCATTGACTAGCGGGGCCGCAGTTACGCAGTATTTT. The encoded protein is CASSPLTSGAAVTQYF.

This rearrangement joins TRBV7-6 to TRBJ2-3; TRBD2 matches at 7 bases. CDR3 size: 18 residues. J lost 3 bases, V lost 0 bases, and 12 bases had no gene match. Germline values: CDR1 SGHVS, CDR2 FNYEAQ. Written as DNA, the CDR3 is TGTGCCAGCAGCTTAGCCGTCCCAGCGGGACTGGAGACAGATACGCAGTATTTT. It specifies CASSLAVPAGLETDTQYF.

The J gene is TRBJ2-1, the V gene TRBV20-1; TRBD2 matches 13 bases. The CDR3 totals 13 residues. The germline V gene has CDR1 DFQATT and CDR2 SNEGSKA (reference sequence). The trim removed 3 bases at V and 15 bases at J, leaving 8 bases unmatched. The CDR3 reads CSARTGTSGVWFF. The CDR3 region has the DNA TGCAGTGCTAGGACTGGGACTAGCGGGGTCTGGTTCTTC.

This clonotype was observed a handful of times. The V gene is TRBV10-3, the J gene TRBJ1-1, with D hard to call. Germline values: CDR1 ENHRY, CDR2 SYGVKD. Trimming left V 0 bases short and J 4 bases short, with 6 bases between. This CDR3 spans 13 amino acids. Written as DNA, the CDR3 is TGTGCCATCAGTGAGTCGTGGGTCACTGAAGCTTTCTTT. This gives the protein CAISESWVTEAFF.

The table lists this clonotype with a few counts. V and J are TRBV18 and TRBJ1-2, with 10 positions matching TRBD1. Trimming at V came to 2 bases and at J to 3 bases, leaving 0 bases not matched to a gene. The CDR3 runs to 14 residues. CDR1 KGHSH and CDR2 LQKENI come from the germline V gene. The CDR3 nucleotides read TGTGCCAGCTCACCAGGACAGGGGGACTATGGCTACACCTTC. It is translated as CASSPGQGDYGYTF.

This sequence joins TRBV7-2 and TRBJ2-1; D is unresolved. The CDR3 loop spans 16 amino acids. Germline values: CDR1 SGHTA, CDR2 FQGNSA. V was trimmed by 3 bases and J by 9 bases, leaving 21 bases between them. The CDR3 region has the DNA TGTGCCAGCAGCTTCCAGACACTTAATACGGTTGTTGAGCAGTTCTTC. Protein: CASSFQTLNTVVEQFF.

The chain uses TRBV11-2 and TRBJ1-2, with D perhaps matching TRBD1 (5 bases). Between the trimmed V and J ends, which lost 5 bases and 1 base, there was a span of 8 bases. Germline CDR1 SGHAT, CDR2 FQNNGV. This CDR3 region has 13 residues. The CDR3 DNA reads TGTGCCAGCAGCCCGACAGTTAACTATGGCTACACCTTC. Its protein is CASSPTVNYGYTF.

This clonotype is a singleton in its sample. The chain is built from TRBV6-6 and TRBJ2-7; maybe TRBD2 (7 bases). V was pared by 6 bases and J by 3 bases, with 15 bases between. This CDR3 spans 14 amino acids. Germline assignment: CDR1 MNHNY and CDR2 SVGAGI (reference sequence). The CDR3 region is CASRGRGGGYEQYF. The CDR3 coding sequence is TGTGCCAGCAGGGGGCGGGGAGGGGGCTACGAGCAGTACTTC.

This clonotype has just a few counts. This chain links TRBV28 with TRBJ1-2; no firm D call. Trimming cost V 8 bases and J 7 bases, with 11 bases left between them. The CDR3 runs to 11 residues. CDR1 is MDHEN and CDR2 is SYDVKM in the germline V gene. CDR3 DNA: TGTGCCAGCCTAGGATTAGGTGGCTACACCTTC. Translating gives CASLGLGGYTF.

The genes are TRBV9 and TRBJ2-3; a weak D match, TRBD2 (5 bases). The germline V and J ends were trimmed by 3 bases and 1 base, with 15 bases remaining between them. The CDR3 sequence is 16 residues long. Germline lookup yields CDR1 SGDLS and CDR2 YYNGEE. CDR3 bases: TGTGCCAGCAGCGACAACACTAGGGTCGGCACAGATACGCAGTATTTT. Its translation: CASSDNTRVGTDTQYF.

V is TRBV4-1 and J is TRBJ1-1, with 10 bases matching TRBD1. V shed 2 bases and J 5 bases; nucleotides not matched to a gene: 5. Germline CDR1 and CDR2: MGHRA and YSYEKL. The CDR3 contains 15 residues. The CDR3: CASSQPDRGSTEAFF. The CDR3 nucleotides read TGCGCCAGCAGCCAACCGGACAGGGGGAGTACTGAAGCTTTCTTT.

The chain couples TRBV7-6 to TRBJ1-3, with TRBD1 matching over 7 bases. The V segment lost 1 base and the J segment 3 bases; nucleotides outside the gene matches: 9. The germline CDR1 and CDR2 sequences are SGHVS and FNYEAQ. The CDR3 has 17 residues. The CDR3 nucleotides are TGTGCCAGCAGCTTAGGTCCCACAGGGGAGAATGGAAACACCATATATTTT. Translation gives CASSLGPTGENGNTIYF.

This clonotype was counted between two and nine times. J is TRBJ2-1 and V is TRBV7-9, with 10 bases fitting TRBD2. Unmatched junction bases numbered 5, after V lost 3 bases and J lost 3 bases. The CDR3 is 16 residues long. The V gene's germline CDR1 is SEHNR and CDR2 FQNEAQ (reference sequence). Written as DNA, the CDR3 is TGTGCCAGCAGCTTTGAAGGACTAGCGGTCTACAATGAGCAGTTCTTC. Translation: CASSFEGLAVYNEQFF.

There are many counts of this clonotype. The gene calls are TRBV2 and TRBJ2-1; TRBD2 is a possible D gene (6 bases). Germline CDR1 SNHLY, CDR2 FYNNEI. Trimming cost V 6 bases and J 0 bases, with 15 bases left between them. The CDR3 spans 16 residues. CDR3 DNA sequence: TGTGCCAGCAGGGGACCGGGACTTGGCTCCTACAATGAGCAGTTCTTC. This sequence encodes CASRGPGLGSYNEQFF. The variable domain in full, completed from reference TRBV2 and TRBJ2-1, reads EPEVTQTPSHQVTQMGQEVILRCVPISNHLYFYWYRQILGQKVEFLVSFYNNEISEKSEIFDDQFSVERPDGSNFTLKIRSTKLEDSAMYFCASRGPGLGSYNEQFFGPGTRLTVL.

The chain combines TRBV6-4 with TRBJ1-2; D remains ambiguous. Per the germline V gene, CDR1 is MRHNA and CDR2 is SNTAGT. The V end lost 2 bases, the J end lost 8 bases, and 9 bases lay between the germline ends. The length of the CDR3 is 12 residues. CDR3 nucleotides: TGTGCCAGCAGTGACGTCGGGAGGGGCTACACCTTC. Amino acids: CASSDVGRGYTF.

In this sample, this clonotype turned up many times. The chain employs TRBV6-5 and TRBJ2-2, with D possibly TRBD1 on 5 matching bases. The CDR3 runs to 14 residues. V was clipped by 2 bases and J by 1 base, with 5 bases between them. From germline, CDR1 is MNHEY and CDR2 SVGAGI. For the CDR3, the DNA is TGTGCCAGCAGTTACACAGGGAACACCGGGGAGCTGTTTTTT. As protein: CASSYTGNTGELFF.

This clonotype appeared many times. The chain employs TRBV6-6 and TRBJ2-2; 9 positions agree with TRBD2. There are 17 residues in the CDR3. CDR1 and CDR2 (germline): MNHNY, SVGAGI (reference sequence). The J segment lost 4 bases and the V segment lost 0 bases, leaving 6 bases of the junction unmatched. The CDR3 region has the DNA TGTGCCAGCAGTTACTCGATCGAACTAGCGGGCACCGGGGAGCTGTTTTTT. It yields the protein CASSYSIELAGTGELFF.

This clonotype was observed a handful of times. CDR3 coding DNA: TGTGCCACCAGCAGAGTCAGTTATCAGCCCCAGCATTTT. The encoded protein is CATSRVSYQPQHF. V gene TRBV15 combines with J gene TRBJ1-5; D remains unclear. This CDR3 is built from 13 residues. V was clipped by 1 base and J by 5 bases, with 6 bases between them. Germline-derived CDR1 and CDR2 are LNHNV and YYDKDF (reference sequence).

This clonotype occurred a few times. The chain couples TRBV28 to TRBJ2-1, with D unclear. Per the germline V gene, CDR1 is MDHEN and CDR2 is SYDVKM. Deletions cut 1 base from V and 3 bases from J, with 7 bases between. There are 14 residues in the CDR3. DNA of the CDR3: TGTGCCAGCAGTTTATCGCTGGGCTACAATGAGCAGTTCTTC. As protein: CASSLSLGYNEQFF.